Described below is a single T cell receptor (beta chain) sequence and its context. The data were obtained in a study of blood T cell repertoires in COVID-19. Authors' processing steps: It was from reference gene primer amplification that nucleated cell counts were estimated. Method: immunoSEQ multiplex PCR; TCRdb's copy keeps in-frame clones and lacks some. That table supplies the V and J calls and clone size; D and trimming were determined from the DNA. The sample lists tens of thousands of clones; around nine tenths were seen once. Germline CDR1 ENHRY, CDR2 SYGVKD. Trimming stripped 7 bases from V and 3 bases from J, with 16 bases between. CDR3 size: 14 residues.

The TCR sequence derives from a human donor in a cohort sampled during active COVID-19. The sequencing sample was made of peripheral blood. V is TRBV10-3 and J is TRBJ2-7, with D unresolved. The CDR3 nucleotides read TGTGCCATCACCGGTGGCCGAGGCGACTACGAGCAGTACTTC. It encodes CAITGGRGDYEQYF.